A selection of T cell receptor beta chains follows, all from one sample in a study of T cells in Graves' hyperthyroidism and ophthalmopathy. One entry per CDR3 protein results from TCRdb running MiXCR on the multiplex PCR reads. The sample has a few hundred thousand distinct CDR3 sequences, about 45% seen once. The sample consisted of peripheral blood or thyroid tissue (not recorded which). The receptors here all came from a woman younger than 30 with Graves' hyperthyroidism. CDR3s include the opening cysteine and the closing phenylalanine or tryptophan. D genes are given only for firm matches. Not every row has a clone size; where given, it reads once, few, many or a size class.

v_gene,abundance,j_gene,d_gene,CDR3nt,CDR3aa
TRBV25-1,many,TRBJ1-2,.,TGTGCCAGCAGTGAATACAGGTACCCCGAGGGCTATGGCTACACCTTC,CASSEYRYPEGYGYTF
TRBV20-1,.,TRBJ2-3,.,TGCAGTGCTACGCCGGGCCCCTACACAGATGCGCAGTATTTT,CSATPGPYTDAQYF
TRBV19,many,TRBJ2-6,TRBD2,TGTGCCAGTAGTTTTCCGGGACTACAGGCTGGGGCCAACGTCCTGACTTTC,CASSFPGLQAGANVLTF
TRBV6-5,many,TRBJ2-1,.,TGTGCCAGCACTGTAGCGGTGTACAATGAGCAGTTCTTC,CASTVAVYNEQFF
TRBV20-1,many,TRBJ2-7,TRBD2,TGCAGTGTAGCGGGAGCTTTGTACGAGCAGTACTTC,CSVAGALYEQYF
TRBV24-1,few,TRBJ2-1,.,TGTGCCACCAGTGATTTCGTAAGTGGGAGCAATGAGCAGTTCTTC,CATSDFVSGSNEQFF
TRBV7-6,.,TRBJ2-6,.,TGTGCCAGCAGCTTAGTGACTGGGGCCAACGTCCTGACTTTC,CASSLVTGANVLTF
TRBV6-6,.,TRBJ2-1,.,TGTGCCAGTCAGGGGTCAGGCAATGAGCAGTTCTTC,CASQGSGNEQFF
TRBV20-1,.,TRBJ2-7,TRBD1,TGCAGTGCGATCACAGGGGCCTACGAGCAGTACTTC,CSAITGAYEQYF
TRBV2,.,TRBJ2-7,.,TGTGCCAGCAGGCGGCTATACGAGCAGTACTTC,CASRRLYEQYF
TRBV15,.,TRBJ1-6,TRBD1,TGTGCCACCAGCAGAGACCCCCGACAGGGTCGGAATTCACCCCTCCACTTT,CATSRDPRQGRNSPLHF
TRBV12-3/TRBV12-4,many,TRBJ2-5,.,TGTGCCAGCAGTCCCCTGCCAGGGACTCCGGAGACCCAGTACTTC,CASSPLPGTPETQYF
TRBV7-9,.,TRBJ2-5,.,TGCACCAGCAGCTTAGAGGAGGATCTTGAGACCCAGTACTTC,CTSSLEEDLETQYF
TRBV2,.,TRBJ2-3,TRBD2,TGTGCCAGCAGTCGACTAGCGGGATTAACAGATACGCAGTATTTT,CASSRLAGLTDTQYF
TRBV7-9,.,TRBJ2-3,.,TGTGCCAGCAGCCCTGGTCCCAGGGGAGGCACAGATACGCAGTATTTT,CASSPGPRGGTDTQYF
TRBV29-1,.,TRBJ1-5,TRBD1,TGCAGCTTGTACAGGGGCCAGCCCCAGCATTTT,CSLYRGQPQHF
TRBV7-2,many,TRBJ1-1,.,TGTGCCAGCAGCTTACCAGGGGCTCGCACTGAAGCTTTCTTT,CASSLPGARTEAFF
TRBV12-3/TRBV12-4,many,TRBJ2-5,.,TGTGCGAGCCGAAAGTCACTATTGGAGGAGACCCAGTACTTC,CASRKSLLEETQYF
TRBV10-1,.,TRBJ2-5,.,TGCGCCAGCGGTGAGGCAGGGGATTCGGGGGAGACCCAGTACTTC,CASGEAGDSGETQYF
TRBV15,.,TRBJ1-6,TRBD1,TGTGCCACCAGCGGCGGGACAGAAAATTCACCCCTCCACTTT,CATSGGTENSPLHF
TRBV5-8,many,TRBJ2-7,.,TGTGCCAGCAGCCGAGGACAGCACTACGAGCAGTACTTC,CASSRGQHYEQYF
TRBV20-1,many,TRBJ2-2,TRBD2,TGCAGTGCCATCCGGGACTACATCACCGGGGAGCTGTTTTTT,CSAIRDYITGELFF
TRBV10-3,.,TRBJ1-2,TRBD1,TGTGCTCCAGGGGGCGACCAGAACTATGGCTACACCTTC,CAPGGDQNYGYTF
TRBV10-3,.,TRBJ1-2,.,TGTGCCATCAGTGAGTCCCCCTATGGCTACACCTTC,CAISESPYGYTF
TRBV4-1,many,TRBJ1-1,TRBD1,TGCGCCAGCAGCCAACTACAGGGGGCTAACACTGAAGCTTTCTTT,CASSQLQGANTEAFF
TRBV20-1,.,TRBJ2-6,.,TGCAGTGCTAGAGAGGACCTGACTTTC,CSAREDLTF
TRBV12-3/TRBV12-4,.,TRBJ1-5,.,TGTGCCAGCAGGACCGCGATGAGCAATCAGCCCCAGCATTTT,CASRTAMSNQPQHF
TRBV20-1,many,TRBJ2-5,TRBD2,TGCAGTGCTAGTGGGACTGCGGGACTACAAGAGACCCAGTACTTC,CSASGTAGLQETQYF
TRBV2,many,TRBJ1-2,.,TGTGCCACCCAGCGGGGGTCTCCCCCCTCCGGCTACACCTTC,CATQRGSPPSGYTF
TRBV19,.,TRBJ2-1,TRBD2,TGTGCCAGTAGTCCTAGCGGGAGCCCCCTCTACAATGAGCAGTTCTTC,CASSPSGSPLYNEQFF
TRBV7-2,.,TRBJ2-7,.,TGTGCCAGCAGCTTAAGTCGCGTTCCCTGTGAGCAGTACTTC,CASSLSRVPCEQYF
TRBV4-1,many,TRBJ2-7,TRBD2,TGCGCCAGCAGCCCACGGACTAGTATCCACGAGCAGTACTTC,CASSPRTSIHEQYF